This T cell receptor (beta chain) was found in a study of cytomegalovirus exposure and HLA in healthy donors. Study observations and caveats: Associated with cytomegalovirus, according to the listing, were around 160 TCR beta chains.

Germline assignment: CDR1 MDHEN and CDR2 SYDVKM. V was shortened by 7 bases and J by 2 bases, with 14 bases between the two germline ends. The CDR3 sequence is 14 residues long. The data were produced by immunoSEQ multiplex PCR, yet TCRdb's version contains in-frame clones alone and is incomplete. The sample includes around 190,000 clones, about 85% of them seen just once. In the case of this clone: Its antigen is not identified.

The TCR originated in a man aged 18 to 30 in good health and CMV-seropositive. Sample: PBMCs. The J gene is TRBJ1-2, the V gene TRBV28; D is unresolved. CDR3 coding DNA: TGTGCCAGCACCCTTATCGCGGGGAACTATGGCTACACCTTC. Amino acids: CASTLIAGNYGYTF.